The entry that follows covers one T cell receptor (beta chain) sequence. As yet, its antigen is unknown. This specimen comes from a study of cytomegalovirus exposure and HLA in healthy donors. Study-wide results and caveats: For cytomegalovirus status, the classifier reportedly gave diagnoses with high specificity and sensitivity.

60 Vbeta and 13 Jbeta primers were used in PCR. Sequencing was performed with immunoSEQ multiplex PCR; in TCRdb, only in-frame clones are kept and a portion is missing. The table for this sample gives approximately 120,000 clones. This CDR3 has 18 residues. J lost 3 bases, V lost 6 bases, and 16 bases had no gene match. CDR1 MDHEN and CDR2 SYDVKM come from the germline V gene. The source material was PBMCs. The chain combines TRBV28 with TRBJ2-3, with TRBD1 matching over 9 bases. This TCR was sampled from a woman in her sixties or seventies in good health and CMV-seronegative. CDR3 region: CASSPTLTGTGLTDTQYF. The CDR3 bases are TGTGCCAGCAGCCCAACTTTGACCGGGACAGGGTTGACAGATACGCAGTATTTT.